A single sample is the source of the 4 T cell receptor beta chains below, sequenced in a study of T cell changes during pregnancy in multiple sclerosis (dated by TCRdb to the late 2010s). Library creation used the immunoSEQ multiplex PCR assay. TCRdb stores this immuneACCESS table with in-frame sequences only. Part of the clones is absent; in the studies checked, under half of the shortfall reflects unresolved V genes, and no reason is known for the rest. The sample table lists about 20,000 clones, about nine tenths of them with a count of one. Around 7% of the sample is held by the ten biggest clonotypes. Sample: CD8+ T cells from peripheral blood mononuclear cells, taken in the third trimester of pregnancy. The origin of the receptors is a female donor in good health, enrolled as a control in a pregnancy study.

J is TRBJ2-2 and V is TRBV27; D might be TRBD1 (5 bases). V gave up 2 bases and J gave up 6 bases, with 19 bases separating them. This CDR3 has 17 amino acids. In germline, CDR1 is MNHEY, CDR2 SMNVEV (reference sequence). CDR3 in amino acids: CASSLAGLLMLPGELFF. The DNA of the CDR3 is TGTGCCAGCAGTTTAGCAGGGCTTCTTATGTTGCCCGGGGAGCTGTTTTTT.

V and J are TRBV7-8 and TRBJ2-1; maybe TRBD1 (5 bases). V lost 10 bases and J lost 10, with 23 bases in between. The length of the CDR3 is 14 residues. In germline, CDR1 is SGHVS, CDR2 FQNEAQ. The CDR3 bases are TGTGCCATCGATGCCGGACGACGGGCAGGGGAGCAGTTCTTC. Its protein is CAIDAGRRAGEQFF.

V and J are TRBV19 and TRBJ2-2; 8 nucleotides align to TRBD2. V dropped 0 bases and J dropped 1; count of bases not matched to a gene: 4. The CDR3 is made up of 17 amino acids. Germline-derived CDR1 and CDR2 are LNHDA and SQIVND (reference sequence). CDR3 protein: CASSIDQGLVNTGELFF. CDR3 DNA: TGTGCCAGTAGTATAGATCAGGGACTAGTGAACACCGGGGAGCTGTTTTTT. Full variable domain (rest looked up from reference TRBV19 and TRBJ2-2): DGGITQSPKYLFRKEGQNVTLSCEQNLNHDAMYWYRQDPGQGLRLIYYSQIVNDFQKGDIAEGYSVSREKKESFPLTVTSAQKNPTAFYLCASSIDQGLVNTGELFFGEGSRLTVL.

V and J are TRBV19 and TRBJ2-5, with 8 nucleotides matching TRBD1. The CDR3 is made up of 18 amino acids. The ends lost 8 bases at V and 0 bases at J; junction bases unmatched: 17. The germline V gene has CDR1 LNHDA and CDR2 SQIVND (reference sequence). CDR3 sequence: CASPRLGGQGFHQETQYF. The CDR3 coding sequence is TGTGCCAGTCCAAGACTCGGAGGACAGGGTTTTCACCAAGAGACCCAGTACTTC.